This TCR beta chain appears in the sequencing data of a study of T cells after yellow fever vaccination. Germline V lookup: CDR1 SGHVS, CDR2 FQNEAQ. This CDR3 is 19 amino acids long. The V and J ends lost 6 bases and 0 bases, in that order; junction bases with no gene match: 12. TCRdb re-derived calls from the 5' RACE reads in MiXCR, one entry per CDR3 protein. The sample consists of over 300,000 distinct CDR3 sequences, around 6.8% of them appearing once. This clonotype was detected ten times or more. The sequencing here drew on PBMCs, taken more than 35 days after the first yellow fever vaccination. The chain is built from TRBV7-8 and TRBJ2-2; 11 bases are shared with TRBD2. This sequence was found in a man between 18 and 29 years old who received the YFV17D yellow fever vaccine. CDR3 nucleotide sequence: TGTGCCAGCAGGAAAAGCTGGCTAGCGGGGGGACCGAACACCGGGGAGCTGTTTTTT. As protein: CASRKSWLAGGPNTGELFF.